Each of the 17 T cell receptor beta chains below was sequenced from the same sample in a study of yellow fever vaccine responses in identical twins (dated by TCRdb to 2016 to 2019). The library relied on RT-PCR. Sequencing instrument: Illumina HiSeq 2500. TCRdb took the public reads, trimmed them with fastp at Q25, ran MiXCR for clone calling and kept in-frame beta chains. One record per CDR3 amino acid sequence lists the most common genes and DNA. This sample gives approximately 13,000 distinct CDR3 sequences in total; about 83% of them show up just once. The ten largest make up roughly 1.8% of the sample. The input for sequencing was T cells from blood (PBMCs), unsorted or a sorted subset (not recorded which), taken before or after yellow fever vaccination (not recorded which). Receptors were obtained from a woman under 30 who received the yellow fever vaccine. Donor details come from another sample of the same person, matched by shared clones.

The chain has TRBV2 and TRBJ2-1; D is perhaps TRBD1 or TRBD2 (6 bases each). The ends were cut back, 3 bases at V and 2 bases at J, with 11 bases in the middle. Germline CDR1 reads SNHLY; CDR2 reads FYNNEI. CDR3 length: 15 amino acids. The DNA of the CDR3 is TGTGCCAGCAGTGATTGGGGGGCAGCCTACAATGAGCAGTTCTTC. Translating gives CASSDWGAAYNEQFF. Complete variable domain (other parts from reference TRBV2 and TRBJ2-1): EPEVTQTPSHQVTQMGQEVILRCVPISNHLYFYWYRQILGQKVEFLVSFYNNEISEKSEIFDDQFSVERPDGSNFTLKIRSTKLEDSAMYFCASSDWGAAYNEQFFGPGTRLTVL.

This chain's CDR3 is CASSQVSGEFSYNEQFF. The CDR3, as DNA: TGCGCCAGCAGCCAAGTTTCGGGGGAGTTTTCCTACAATGAGCAGTTCTTC. The V gene is TRBV4-1, the J gene TRBJ2-1; a possible D gene is TRBD2 (6 bases). The CDR3 is made up of 17 amino acids. Per germline, CDR1 MGHRA and CDR2 YSYEKL. V was shortened by 1 base and J by 1 base, with 14 bases between the two germline ends.

CDR3 in amino acids: CASSPRGLATNYEQYF. The DNA for the CDR3 is TGCGCCAGCAGCCCCAGGGGGCTAGCGACCAACTACGAGCAGTACTTC. J is TRBJ2-7 and V is TRBV5-1, with TRBD1 matching 8 bases. Per the germline V gene, CDR1 is SGHRS and CDR2 is YFSETQ. V gave up 4 bases and J gave up 3 bases; unmatched junction bases: 12. The CDR3 runs to 16 residues. Supplemented by reference TRBV5-1 and TRBJ2-7, the full variable domain reads KAGVTQTPRYLIKTRGQQVTLSCSPISGHRSVSWYQQTPGQGLQFLFEYFSETQRNKGNFPGRFSGRQFSNSRSEMNVSTLELGDSALYLCASSPRGLATNYEQYFGPGTRLTVT.

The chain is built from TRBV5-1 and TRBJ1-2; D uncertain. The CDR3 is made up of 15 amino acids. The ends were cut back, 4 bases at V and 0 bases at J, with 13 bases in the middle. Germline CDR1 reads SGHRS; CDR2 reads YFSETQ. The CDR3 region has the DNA TGCGCCAGCAGCGGTAGTCTGGAGGCTAACTATGGCTACACCTTC. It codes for CASSGSLEANYGYTF.

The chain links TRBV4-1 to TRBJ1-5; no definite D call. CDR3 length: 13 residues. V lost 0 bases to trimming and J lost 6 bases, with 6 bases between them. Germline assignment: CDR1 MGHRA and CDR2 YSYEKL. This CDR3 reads CASSQDTGQPQHF. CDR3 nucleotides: TGCGCCAGCAGCCAAGACACCGGTCAGCCCCAGCATTTT.

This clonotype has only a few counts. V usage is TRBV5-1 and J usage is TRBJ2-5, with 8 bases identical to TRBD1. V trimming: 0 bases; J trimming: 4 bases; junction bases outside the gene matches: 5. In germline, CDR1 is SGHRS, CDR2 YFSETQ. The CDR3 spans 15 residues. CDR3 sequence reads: CASSLGRQGRETQYF. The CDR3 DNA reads TGCGCCAGCAGCTTGGGCAGACAGGGGAGAGAGACCCAGTACTTC.

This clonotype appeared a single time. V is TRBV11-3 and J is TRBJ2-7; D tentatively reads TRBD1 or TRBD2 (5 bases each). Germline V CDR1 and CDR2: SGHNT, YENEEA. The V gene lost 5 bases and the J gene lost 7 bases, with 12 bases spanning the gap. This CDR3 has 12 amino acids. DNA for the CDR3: TGTGCCAGCAGCCCAATTTGGGGGGAGCAGTACTTC. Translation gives CASSPIWGEQYF. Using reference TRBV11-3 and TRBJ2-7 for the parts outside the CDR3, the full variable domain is EAGVVQSPRYKIIEKKQPVAFWCNPISGHNTLYWYLQNLGQGPELLIRYENEEAVDDSQLPKDRFSAERLKGVDSTLKIQPAELGDSAVYLCASSPIWGEQYFGPGTRLTVT.

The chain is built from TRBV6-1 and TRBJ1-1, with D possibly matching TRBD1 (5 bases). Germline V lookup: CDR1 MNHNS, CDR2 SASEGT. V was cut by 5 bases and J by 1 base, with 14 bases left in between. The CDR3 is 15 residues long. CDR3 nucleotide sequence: TGTGCCAGCAGTCGACTAACAGGACGGAACACTGAAGCTTTCTTT. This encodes CASSRLTGRNTEAFF.

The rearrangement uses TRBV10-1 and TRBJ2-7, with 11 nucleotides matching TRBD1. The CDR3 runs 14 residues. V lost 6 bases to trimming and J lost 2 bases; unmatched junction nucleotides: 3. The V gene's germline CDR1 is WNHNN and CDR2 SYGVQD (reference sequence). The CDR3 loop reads CASSLGQGAYEQYF. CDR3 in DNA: TGCGCCAGCAGCCTGGGACAGGGGGCCTACGAGCAGTACTTC.

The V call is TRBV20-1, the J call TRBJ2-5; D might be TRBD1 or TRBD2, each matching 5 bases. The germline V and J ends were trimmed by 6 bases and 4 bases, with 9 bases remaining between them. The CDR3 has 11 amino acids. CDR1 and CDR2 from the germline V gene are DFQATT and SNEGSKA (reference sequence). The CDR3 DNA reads TGCAGTGCGATGAGGGGAGAGACCCAGTACTTC. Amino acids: CSAMRGETQYF.

CDR3 coding DNA: TGTGCCAGCAGTTTCCAGGACCATGGCTACACCTTC. Protein: CASSFQDHGYTF. The chain uses TRBV28 and TRBJ1-2; D is undetermined. V gave up 3 bases and J gave up 6 bases, with 8 bases separating them. The CDR3 runs to 12 residues. Germline CDR1 reads MDHEN; CDR2 reads SYDVKM.

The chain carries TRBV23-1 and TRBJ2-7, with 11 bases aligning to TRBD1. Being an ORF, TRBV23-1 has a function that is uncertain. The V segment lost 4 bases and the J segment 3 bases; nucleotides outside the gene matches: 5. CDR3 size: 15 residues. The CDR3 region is CASSLGQGVVYEQYF. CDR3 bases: TGCGCCAGCAGTCTGGGACAGGGGGTAGTCTACGAGCAGTACTTC.

The CDR3 sequence: CASSSDSYGYTF. DNA of the CDR3: TGTGCCAGCAGCTCCGACAGCTATGGCTACACCTTC. This chain uses TRBV5-6 with TRBJ1-2; perhaps TRBD1 as D (5 bases). Trimming removed 3 bases at V and 4 bases at J, with 7 bases between. This CDR3 is 12 amino acids long. Germline V gene sequence: CDR1 SGHDT, CDR2 YYEEEE.

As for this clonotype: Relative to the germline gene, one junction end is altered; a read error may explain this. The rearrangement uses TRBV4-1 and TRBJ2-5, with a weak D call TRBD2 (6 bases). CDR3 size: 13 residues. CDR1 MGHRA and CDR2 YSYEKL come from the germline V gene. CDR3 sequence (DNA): TGCGCCAGCAGCCAGGAGGAGGGACGACCCCCTACCTTC. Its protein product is CASSQEEGRPPTF.

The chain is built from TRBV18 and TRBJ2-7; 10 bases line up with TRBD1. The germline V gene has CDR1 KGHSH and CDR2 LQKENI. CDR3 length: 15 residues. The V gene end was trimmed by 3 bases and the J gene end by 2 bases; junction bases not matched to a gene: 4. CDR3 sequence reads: CASSPGDRGPYEQYF. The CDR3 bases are TGTGCCAGCTCACCTGGGGACAGGGGCCCCTACGAGCAGTACTTC.

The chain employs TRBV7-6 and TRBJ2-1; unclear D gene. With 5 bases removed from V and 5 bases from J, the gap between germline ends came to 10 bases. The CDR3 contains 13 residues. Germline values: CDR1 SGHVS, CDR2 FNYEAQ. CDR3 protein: CASSLEEDNEQFF. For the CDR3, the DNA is TGTGCCAGCAGCCTGGAAGAGGACAATGAGCAGTTCTTC.

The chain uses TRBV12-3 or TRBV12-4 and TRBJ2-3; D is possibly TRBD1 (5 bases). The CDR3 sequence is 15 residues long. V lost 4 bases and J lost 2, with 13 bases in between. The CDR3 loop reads CASSSDISNTDTQYF. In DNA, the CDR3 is TGTGCCAGCAGTTCGGACATATCGAACACAGATACGCAGTATTTT.